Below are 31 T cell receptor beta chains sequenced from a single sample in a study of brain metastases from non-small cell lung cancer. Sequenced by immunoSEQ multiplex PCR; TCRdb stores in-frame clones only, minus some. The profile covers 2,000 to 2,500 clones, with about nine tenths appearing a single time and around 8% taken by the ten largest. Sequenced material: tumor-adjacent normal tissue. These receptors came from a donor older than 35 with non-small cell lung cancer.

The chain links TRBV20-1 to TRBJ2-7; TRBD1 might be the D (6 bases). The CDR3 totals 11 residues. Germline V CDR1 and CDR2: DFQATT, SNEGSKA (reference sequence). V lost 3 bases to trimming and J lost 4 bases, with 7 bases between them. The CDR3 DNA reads TGCAGTGCTAGGCAGGGGTACGAGCAGTACTTC. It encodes CSARQGYEQYF.

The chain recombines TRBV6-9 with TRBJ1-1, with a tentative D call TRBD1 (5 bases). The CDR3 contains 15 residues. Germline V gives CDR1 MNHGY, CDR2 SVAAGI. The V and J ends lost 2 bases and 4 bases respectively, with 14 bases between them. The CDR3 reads CASSYGTVIVTEAFF. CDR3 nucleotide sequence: TGTGCCAGCAGTTATGGGACCGTGATAGTCACTGAAGCTTTCTTT.

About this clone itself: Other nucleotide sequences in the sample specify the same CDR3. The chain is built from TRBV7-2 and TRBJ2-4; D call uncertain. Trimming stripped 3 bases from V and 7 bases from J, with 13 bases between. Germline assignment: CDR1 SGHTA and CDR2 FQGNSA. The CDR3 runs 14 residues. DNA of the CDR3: TGTGCCAGCAGCTTGGGCCGGACGCAGAACATTCAGTACTTC. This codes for CASSLGRTQNIQYF. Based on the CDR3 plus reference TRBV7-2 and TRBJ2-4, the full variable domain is GAGVSQSPSNKVTEKGKDVELRCDPISGHTALYWYRQSLGQGLEFLIYFQGNSAPDKSGLPSDRFSAERTGGSVSTLTIQRTQQEDSAVYLCASSLGRTQNIQYFGAGTRLSVL.

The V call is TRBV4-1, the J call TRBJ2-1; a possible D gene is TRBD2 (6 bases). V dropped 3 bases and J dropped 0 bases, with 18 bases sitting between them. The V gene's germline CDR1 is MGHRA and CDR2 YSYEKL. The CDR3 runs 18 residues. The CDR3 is CASSQGLLRKDSYNEQFF. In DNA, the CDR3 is TGCGCCAGCAGCCAGGGACTTTTAAGAAAAGACTCCTACAATGAGCAGTTCTTC.

The DNA for the CDR3 is TGTGCCAGCAGGCTTCGACAGGGGAGAGGCTACACCTTC. Translated, it gives CASRLRQGRGYTF. The rearrangement uses TRBV6-5 and TRBJ1-2; TRBD1 agrees at 8 bases. This CDR3 has 13 residues. Germline CDR1 is MNHEY and CDR2 is SVGAGI. With V trimmed by 6 bases and J by 8 bases, 8 bases remained unmatched.

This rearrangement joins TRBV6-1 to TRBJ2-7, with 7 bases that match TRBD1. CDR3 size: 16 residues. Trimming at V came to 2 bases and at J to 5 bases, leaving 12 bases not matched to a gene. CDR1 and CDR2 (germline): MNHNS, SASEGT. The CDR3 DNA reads TGTGCCAGCAGTGAATCCGGGACAGTGTTAACGGACGAGCAGTACTTC. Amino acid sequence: CASSESGTVLTDEQYF.

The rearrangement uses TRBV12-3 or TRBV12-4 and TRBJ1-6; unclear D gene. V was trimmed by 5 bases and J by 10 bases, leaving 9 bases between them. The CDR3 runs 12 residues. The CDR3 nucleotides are TGTGCCAGCAGTCCAACATGGTCACCCCTCCACTTT. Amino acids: CASSPTWSPLHF.

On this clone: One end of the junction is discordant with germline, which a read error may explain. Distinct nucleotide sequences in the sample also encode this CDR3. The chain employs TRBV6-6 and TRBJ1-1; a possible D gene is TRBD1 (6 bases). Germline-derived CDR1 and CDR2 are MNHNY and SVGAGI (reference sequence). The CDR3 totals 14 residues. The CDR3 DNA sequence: TGTGCCAGCAGAAACACAGGGAAGGACACTGAAGCTTTTTTT. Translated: CASRNTGKDTEAFF.

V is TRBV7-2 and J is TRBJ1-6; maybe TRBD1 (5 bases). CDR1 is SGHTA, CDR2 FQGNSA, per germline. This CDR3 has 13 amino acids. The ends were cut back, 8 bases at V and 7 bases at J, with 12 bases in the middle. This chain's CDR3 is CASGTVRNSPLHF. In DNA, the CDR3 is TGTGCCAGCGGGACTGTGCGGAATTCACCCCTCCACTTT. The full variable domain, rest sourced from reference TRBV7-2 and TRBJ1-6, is GAGVSQSPSNKVTEKGKDVELRCDPISGHTALYWYRQSLGQGLEFLIYFQGNSAPDKSGLPSDRFSAERTGGSVSTLTIQRTQQEDSAVYLCASGTVRNSPLHFGNGTRLTVT.

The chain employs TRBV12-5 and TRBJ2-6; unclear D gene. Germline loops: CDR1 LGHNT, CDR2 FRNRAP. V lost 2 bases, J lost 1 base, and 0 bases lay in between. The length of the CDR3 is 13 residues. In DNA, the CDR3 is TGTGCTAGTGGTTTGTCTGGGGCCAACGTCCTGACTTTC. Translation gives CASGLSGANVLTF.

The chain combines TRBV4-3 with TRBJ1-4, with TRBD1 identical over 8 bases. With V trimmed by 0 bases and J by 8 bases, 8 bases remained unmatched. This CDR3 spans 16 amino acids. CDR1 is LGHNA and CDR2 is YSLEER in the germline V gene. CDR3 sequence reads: CASSQEPQGAEEKLFF. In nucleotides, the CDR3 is TGCGCCAGCAGCCAAGAGCCCCAGGGGGCAGAGGAAAAACTGTTTTTT.

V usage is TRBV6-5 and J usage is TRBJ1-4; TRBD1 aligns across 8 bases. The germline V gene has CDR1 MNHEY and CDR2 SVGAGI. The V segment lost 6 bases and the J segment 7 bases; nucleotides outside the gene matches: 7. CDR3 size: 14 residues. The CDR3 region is CASSPRGPGEKLFF. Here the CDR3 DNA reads TGTGCCAGCAGCCCCAGGGGGCCGGGTGAAAAACTGTTTTTT.

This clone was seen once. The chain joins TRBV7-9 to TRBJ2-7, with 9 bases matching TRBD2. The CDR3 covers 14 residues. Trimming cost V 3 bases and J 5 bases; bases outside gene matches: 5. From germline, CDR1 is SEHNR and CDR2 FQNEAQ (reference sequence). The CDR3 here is CASSFSGTSHEQYF. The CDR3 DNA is TGTGCCAGCAGCTTTTCCGGGACTAGCCACGAGCAGTACTTC.

For the CDR3, the DNA is TGTGCCAGTAGTATTTCATACGGAGATCAGCCCCAGCATTTT. Translating it yields CASSISYGDQPQHF. The V call is TRBV19, the J call TRBJ1-5; no reliable D call. V was clipped by 3 bases and J by 5 bases, with 11 bases between them. The CDR3 totals 14 residues. In germline, CDR1 is LNHDA, CDR2 SQIVND (reference sequence).

CDR3 in amino acids: CASSLRGGSSYNEQFF. In DNA, the CDR3 is TGCGCCAGCAGCTTGCGCGGGGGGAGCTCCTACAATGAGCAGTTCTTC. The chain combines TRBV5-1 with TRBJ2-1, with 8 bases that match TRBD2. Unmatched junction bases numbered 3, after V lost 1 base and J lost 0 bases. Germline V lookup: CDR1 SGHRS, CDR2 YFSETQ. This CDR3 region has 16 residues. Complete variable domain (other parts from reference TRBV5-1 and TRBJ2-1): KAGVTQTPRYLIKTRGQQVTLSCSPISGHRSVSWYQQTPGQGLQFLFEYFSETQRNKGNFPGRFSGRQFSNSRSEMNVSTLELGDSALYLCASSLRGGSSYNEQFFGPGTRLTVL.

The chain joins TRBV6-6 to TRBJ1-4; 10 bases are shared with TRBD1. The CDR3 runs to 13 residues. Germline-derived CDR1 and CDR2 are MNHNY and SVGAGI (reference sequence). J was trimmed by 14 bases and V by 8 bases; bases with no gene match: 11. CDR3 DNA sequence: TGTGCCAGCTCCGCGACAGGGGGCGCACATCTGTTTTTT. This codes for CASSATGGAHLFF.

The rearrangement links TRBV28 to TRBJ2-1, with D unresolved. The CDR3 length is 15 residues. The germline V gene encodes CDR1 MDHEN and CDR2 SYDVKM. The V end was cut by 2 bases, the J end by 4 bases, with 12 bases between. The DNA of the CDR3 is TGTGCCAGCAGTTTAGTCCAGCCCCTTTACAATGAGCAGTTCTTC. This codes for CASSLVQPLYNEQFF.

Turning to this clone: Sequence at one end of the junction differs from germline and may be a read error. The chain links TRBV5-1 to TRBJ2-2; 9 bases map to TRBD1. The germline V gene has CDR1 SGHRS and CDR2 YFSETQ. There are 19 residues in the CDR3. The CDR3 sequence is CVSSSHQTGGMEYAGELFF. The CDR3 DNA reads TGCGTCAGCAGCTCGCACCAGACAGGGGGTATGGAATATGCCGGGGAGCTGTTTTTT. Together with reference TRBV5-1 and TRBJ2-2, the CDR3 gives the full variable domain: KAGVTQTPRYLIKTRGQQVTLSCSPISGHRSVSWYQQTPGQGLQFLFEYFSETQRNKGNFPGRFSGRQFSNSRSEMNVSTLELGDSALYLCVSSSHQTGGMEYAGELFFGEGSRLTVL.

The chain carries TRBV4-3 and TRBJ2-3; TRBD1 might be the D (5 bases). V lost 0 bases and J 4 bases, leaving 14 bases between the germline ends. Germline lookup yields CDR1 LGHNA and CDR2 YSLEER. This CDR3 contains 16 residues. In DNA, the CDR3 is TGCGCCAGCAGCCAAGATCAGTTTCGACAGTCAGATACGCAGTATTTT. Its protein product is CASSQDQFRQSDTQYF.

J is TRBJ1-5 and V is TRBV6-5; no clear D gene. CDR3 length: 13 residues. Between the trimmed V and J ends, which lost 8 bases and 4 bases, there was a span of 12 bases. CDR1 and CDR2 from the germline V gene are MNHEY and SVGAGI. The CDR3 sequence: CASSWAQNQPQHF. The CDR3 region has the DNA TGTGCCAGCTCGTGGGCCCAAAATCAGCCCCAGCATTTT.

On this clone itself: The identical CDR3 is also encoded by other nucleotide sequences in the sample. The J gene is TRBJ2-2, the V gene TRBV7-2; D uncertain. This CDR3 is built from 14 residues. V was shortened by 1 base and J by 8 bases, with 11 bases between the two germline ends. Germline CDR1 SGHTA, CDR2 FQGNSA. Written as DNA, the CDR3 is TGTGCCAGCAGCTTAGTTATCGGAGCTGGGGAGCTGTTTTTT. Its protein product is CASSLVIGAGELFF.

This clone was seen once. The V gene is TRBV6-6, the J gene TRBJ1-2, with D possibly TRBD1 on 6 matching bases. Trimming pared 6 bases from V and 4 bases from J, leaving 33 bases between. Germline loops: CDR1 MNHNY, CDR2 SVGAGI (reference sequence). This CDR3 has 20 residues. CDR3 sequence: CASSRLGGGTQEGLGYGYTF. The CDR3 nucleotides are TGTGCCAGCAGCCGATTAGGGGGGGGAACTCAGGAGGGACTGGGCTATGGCTACACCTTC.

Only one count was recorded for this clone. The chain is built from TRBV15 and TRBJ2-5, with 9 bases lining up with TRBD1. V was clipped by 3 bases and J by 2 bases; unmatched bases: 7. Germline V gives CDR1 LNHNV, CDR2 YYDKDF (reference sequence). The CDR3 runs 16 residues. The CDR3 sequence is CATSRNPGQGQETQYF. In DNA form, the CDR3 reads TGTGCCACCAGCAGGAACCCGGGACAGGGACAAGAGACCCAGTACTTC.

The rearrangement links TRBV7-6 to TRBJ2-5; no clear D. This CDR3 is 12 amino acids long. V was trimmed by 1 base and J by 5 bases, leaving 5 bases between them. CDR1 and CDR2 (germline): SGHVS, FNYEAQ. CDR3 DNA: TGTGCCAGCAGCTTAGGCTCGGAGACCCAGTACTTC. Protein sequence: CASSLGSETQYF.

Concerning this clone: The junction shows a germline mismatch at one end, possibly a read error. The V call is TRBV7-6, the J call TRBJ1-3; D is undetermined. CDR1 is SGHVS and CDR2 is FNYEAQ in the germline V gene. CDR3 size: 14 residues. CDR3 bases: TGTGCCAGCAACTTAGCGGCTCACGGAAACACCATATATTTT. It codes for CASNLAAHGNTIYF.

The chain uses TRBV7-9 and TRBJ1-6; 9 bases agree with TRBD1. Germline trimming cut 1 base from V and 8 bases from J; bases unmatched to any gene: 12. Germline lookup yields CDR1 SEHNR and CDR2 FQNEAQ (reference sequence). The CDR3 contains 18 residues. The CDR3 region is CASSLGSGTGYRDSPLHF. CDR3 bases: TGTGCCAGCAGCTTAGGCTCCGGGACAGGGTATCGGGATTCACCCCTCCACTTT.

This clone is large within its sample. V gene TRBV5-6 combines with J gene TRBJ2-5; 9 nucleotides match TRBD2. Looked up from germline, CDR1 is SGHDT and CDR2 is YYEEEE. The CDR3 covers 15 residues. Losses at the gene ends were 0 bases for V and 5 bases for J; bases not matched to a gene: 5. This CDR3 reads CASSLGGGAVETQYF. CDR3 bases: TGTGCCAGCAGCTTGGGCGGGGGGGCGGTTGAGACCCAGTACTTC. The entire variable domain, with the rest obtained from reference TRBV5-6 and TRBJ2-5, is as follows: DAGVTQSPTHLIKTRGQQVTLRCSPKSGHDTVSWYQQALGQGPQFIFQYYEEEERQRGNFPDRFSGHQFPNYSSELNVNALLLGDSALYLCASSLGGGAVETQYFGPGTRLLVL.

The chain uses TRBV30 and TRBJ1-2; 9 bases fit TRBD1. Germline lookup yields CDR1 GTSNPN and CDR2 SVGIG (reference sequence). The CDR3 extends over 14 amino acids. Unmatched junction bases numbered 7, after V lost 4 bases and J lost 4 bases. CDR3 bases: TGTGCCTGGATCCGACAGGGGGTGGGCTATGGCTACACCTTC. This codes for CAWIRQGVGYGYTF.

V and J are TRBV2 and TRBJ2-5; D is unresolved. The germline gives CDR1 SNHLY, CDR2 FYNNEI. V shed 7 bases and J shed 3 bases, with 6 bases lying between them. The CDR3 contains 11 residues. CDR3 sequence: CASKLEETQYF. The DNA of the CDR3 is TGTGCCAGCAAATTAGAAGAGACCCAGTACTTC.

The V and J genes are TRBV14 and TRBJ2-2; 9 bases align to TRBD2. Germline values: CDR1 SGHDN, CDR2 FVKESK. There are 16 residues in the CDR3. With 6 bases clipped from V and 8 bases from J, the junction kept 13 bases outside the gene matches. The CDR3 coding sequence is TGTGCCAGCAGTTTGGCGGGGGGGTCCGTCACTGGGGAGCTGTTTTTT. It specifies CASSLAGGSVTGELFF.

The CDR3 here is CASSPDRGGETQYF. The CDR3 DNA sequence: TGCGCCAGCAGCCCGGACAGGGGAGGAGAGACCCAGTACTTC. The chain employs TRBV5-1 and TRBJ2-5, with 9 bases aligning to TRBD1. The CDR3 sequence is 14 residues long. Germline CDR1 SGHRS, CDR2 YFSETQ. J was trimmed by 4 bases and V by 4 bases; bases with no gene match: 5.